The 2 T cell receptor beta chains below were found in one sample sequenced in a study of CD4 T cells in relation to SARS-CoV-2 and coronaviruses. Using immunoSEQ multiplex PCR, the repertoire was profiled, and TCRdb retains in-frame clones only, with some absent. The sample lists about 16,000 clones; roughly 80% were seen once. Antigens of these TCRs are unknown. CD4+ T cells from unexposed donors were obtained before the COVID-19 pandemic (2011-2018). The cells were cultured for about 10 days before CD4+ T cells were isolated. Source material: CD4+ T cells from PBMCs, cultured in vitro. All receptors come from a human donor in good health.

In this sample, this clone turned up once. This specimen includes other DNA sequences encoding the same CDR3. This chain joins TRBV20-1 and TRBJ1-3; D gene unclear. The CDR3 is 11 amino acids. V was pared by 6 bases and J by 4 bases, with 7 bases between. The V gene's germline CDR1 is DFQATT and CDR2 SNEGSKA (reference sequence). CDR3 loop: CSAATGNTIYF. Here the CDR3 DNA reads TGCAGTGCAGCAACCGGAAACACCATATATTTT.

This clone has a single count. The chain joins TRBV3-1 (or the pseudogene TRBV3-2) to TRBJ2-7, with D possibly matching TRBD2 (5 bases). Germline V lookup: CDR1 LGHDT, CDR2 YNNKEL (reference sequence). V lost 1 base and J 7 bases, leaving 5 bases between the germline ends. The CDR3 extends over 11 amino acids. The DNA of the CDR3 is TGTGCCAGCAGCCAAGCGGGGGAGCAGTACTTC. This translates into CASSQAGEQYF.